The 8 T cell receptor beta chains listed next were all sequenced from one sample in a study of blood T cell repertoires in COVID-19. The method was immunoSEQ multiplex PCR; TCRdb's version includes in-frame clones alone and lacks a portion of them. The top ten clones hold roughly 8% of a sample with under 200,000 clones, about four fifths of them seen once. The sequenced sample was peripheral blood. These receptors all stem from a man in his forties or fifties who had recovered from COVID-19.

V and J are TRBV6-1 and TRBJ2-6, with a weak D call TRBD1 (6 bases). The CDR3 has 17 amino acids. Between the trimmed V and J ends, which lost 2 bases and 4 bases, there was a span of 15 bases. Germline V gene sequence: CDR1 MNHNS, CDR2 SASEGT. The CDR3 sequence: CASSEIMGADGANVLTF. In DNA, the CDR3 is TGTGCCAGCAGTGAAATAATGGGGGCTGACGGGGCCAACGTCCTGACTTTC.

This rearrangement joins TRBV10-3 to TRBJ2-5; TRBD1 might be the D (6 bases). The CDR3 is made up of 13 amino acids. Germline values: CDR1 ENHRY, CDR2 SYGVKD. The germline V and J ends were trimmed by 7 bases and 4 bases, with 13 bases remaining between them. DNA of the CDR3: TGTGCCATCAATAGACAAGGGGGAGAGACCCAGTACTTC. Its protein product is CAINRQGGETQYF.

The chain employs TRBV4-2 and TRBJ2-7, with 8 bases that match TRBD2. Trimming at V came to 4 bases and at J to 1 base, leaving 6 bases not matched to a gene. The germline gives CDR1 LGHNA, CDR2 YNFKEQ. This CDR3 contains 15 residues. The CDR3 DNA is TGTGCCAGCAGCCGGAGCGGGGGTTTATCCTACGAGCAGTACTTC. Its protein product is CASSRSGGLSYEQYF.

CDR3 amino acids: CASSMTGPRNTIYF. The CDR3 DNA follows: TGTGCCAGCAGCATGACAGGCCCGAGAAACACCATATATTTT. The chain recombines TRBV2 with TRBJ1-3; weak D call: TRBD1 (6 bases). The CDR3 loop spans 14 amino acids. Germline CDR1 SNHLY, CDR2 FYNNEI. V shed 6 bases and J shed 5 bases, with 14 bases lying between them. The full variable domain, completed using reference TRBV2 and TRBJ1-3, is EPEVTQTPSHQVTQMGQEVILRCVPISNHLYFYWYRQILGQKVEFLVSFYNNEISEKSEIFDDQFSVERPDGSNFTLKIRSTKLEDSAMYFCASSMTGPRNTIYFGEGSWLTVV.

The chain has TRBV2 and TRBJ2-1; D may be TRBD2 (6 bases). The V end lost 11 bases, the J end lost 6 bases, and 20 bases lay between the germline ends. The germline gives CDR1 SNHLY, CDR2 FYNNEI. The CDR3 runs 14 residues. The CDR3 reads CACEGSGRGNEQFF. The CDR3 DNA reads TGTGCCTGCGAGGGGAGCGGGCGAGGCAATGAGCAGTTCTTC.

V is TRBV30 and J is TRBJ2-5; the D is unclear. Trimming shortened V by 2 bases and J by 4 bases, and 5 bases separated the two germline ends. The CDR3 totals 11 residues. From germline, CDR1 is GTSNPN and CDR2 SVGIG (reference sequence). CDR3 sequence: CAWSTLETQYF. CDR3 DNA: TGTGCCTGGAGTACTCTAGAGACCCAGTACTTC.

The chain is built from TRBV7-2 and TRBJ2-1; TRBD2 might be the D (7 bases). Trimming took 4 bases from V and 1 from J, leaving 17 bases between them. Germline V gene sequence: CDR1 SGHTA, CDR2 FQGNSA. This CDR3 has 17 residues. The CDR3 region is CASSYPLGGASYNEQFF. DNA for the CDR3: TGTGCCAGCAGCTATCCCCTGGGGGGGGCGTCCTACAATGAGCAGTTCTTC.

This clone was observed many times. The chain has TRBV7-9 and TRBJ1-4; 9 bases align to TRBD1. CDR3 size: 15 residues. Germline assignment: CDR1 SEHNR and CDR2 FQNEAQ (reference sequence). With V trimmed by 5 bases and J by 8 bases, 9 bases remained unmatched. The DNA of the CDR3 is TGTGCCAGCAGCCGACCACAGGGGGCGGAAGAAAAACTGTTTTTT. This gives the protein CASSRPQGAEEKLFF.